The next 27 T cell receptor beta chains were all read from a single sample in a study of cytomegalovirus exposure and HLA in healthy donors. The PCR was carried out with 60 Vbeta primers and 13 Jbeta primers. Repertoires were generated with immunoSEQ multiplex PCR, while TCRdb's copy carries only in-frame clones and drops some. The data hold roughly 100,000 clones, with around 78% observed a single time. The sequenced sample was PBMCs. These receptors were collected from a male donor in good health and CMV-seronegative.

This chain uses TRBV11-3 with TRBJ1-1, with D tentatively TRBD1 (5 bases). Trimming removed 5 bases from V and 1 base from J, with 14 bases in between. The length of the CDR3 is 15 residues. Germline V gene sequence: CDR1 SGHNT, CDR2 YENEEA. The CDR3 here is CASSPRGGANTEAFF. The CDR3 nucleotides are TGTGCCAGCAGCCCGCGTGGCGGGGCGAACACTGAAGCTTTCTTT.

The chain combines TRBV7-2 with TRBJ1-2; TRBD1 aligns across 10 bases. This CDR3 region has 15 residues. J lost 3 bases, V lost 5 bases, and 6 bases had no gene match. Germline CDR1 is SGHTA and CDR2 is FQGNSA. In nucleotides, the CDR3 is TGTGCCAGCAGCCCCTCGACAGGGGGCTACTATGGCTACACCTTC. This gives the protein CASSPSTGGYYGYTF.

CDR3 bases: TGTGCCAGCAGCTCCCTAGCGGGAGGTCAAGAGACCCAGTACTTC. The encoded protein is CASSSLAGGQETQYF. This chain uses TRBV7-8 with TRBJ2-5; 11 bases agree with TRBD2. Germline V gene data show CDR1 as SGHVS and CDR2 as FQNEAQ. The J segment lost 2 bases and the V segment lost 4 bases, leaving 3 bases of the junction unmatched. There are 15 residues in the CDR3.

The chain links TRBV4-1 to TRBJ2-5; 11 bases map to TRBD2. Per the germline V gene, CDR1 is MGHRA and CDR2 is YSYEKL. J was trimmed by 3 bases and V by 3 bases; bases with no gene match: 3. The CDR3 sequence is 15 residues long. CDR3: CASSQPTSGKETQYF. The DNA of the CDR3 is TGCGCCAGCAGCCAGCCGACTAGCGGGAAAGAGACCCAGTACTTC.

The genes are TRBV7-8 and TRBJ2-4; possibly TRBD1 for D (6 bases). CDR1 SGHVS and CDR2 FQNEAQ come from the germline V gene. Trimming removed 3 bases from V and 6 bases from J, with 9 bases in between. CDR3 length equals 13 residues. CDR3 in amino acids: CASSFQGRNIQYF. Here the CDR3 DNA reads TGTGCCAGCAGCTTTCAGGGGAGAAACATTCAGTACTTC.

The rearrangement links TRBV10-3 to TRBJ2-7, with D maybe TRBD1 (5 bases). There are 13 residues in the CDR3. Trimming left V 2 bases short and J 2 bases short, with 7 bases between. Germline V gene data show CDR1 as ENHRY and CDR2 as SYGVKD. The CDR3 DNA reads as TGTGCCATCAGTGAGGCAGGGCCCTACGAGCAGTACTTC. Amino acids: CAISEAGPYEQYF.

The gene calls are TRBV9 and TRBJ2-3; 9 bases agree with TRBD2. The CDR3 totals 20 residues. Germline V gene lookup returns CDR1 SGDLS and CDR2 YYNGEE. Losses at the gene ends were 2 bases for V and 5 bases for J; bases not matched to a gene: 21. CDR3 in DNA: TGTGCCAGCAGCGTGGGCGTGTGGAGCGGGAGGCTCCAAAGGGGAGATACGCAGTATTTT. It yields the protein CASSVGVWSGRLQRGDTQYF.

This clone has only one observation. This chain's CDR3 is CASSLPTGGQETQYF. The CDR3 DNA follows: TGCGCCAGCAGCCTACCGACAGGGGGACAAGAGACCCAGTACTTC. This chain joins TRBV5-1 and TRBJ2-5; 9 positions agree with TRBD1. Germline values: CDR1 SGHRS, CDR2 YFSETQ. V dropped 4 bases and J dropped 2; count of bases not matched to a gene: 6. CDR3 length: 15 amino acids.

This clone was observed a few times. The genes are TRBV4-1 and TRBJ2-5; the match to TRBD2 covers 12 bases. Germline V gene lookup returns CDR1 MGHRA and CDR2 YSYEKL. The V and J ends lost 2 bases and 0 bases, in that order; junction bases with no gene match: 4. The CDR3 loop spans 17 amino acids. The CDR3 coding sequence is TGCGCCAGCAGCCAATCCGGGACTAGCGGGTACCAAGAGACCCAGTACTTC. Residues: CASSQSGTSGYQETQYF.

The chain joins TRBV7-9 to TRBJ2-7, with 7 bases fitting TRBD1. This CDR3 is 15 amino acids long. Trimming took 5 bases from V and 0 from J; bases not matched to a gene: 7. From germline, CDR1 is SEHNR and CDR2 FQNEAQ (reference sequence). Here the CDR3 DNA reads TGTGCCAGCAGCCCATTAGGGGGCGCCTCCTACGAGCAGTACTTC. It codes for CASSPLGGASYEQYF.

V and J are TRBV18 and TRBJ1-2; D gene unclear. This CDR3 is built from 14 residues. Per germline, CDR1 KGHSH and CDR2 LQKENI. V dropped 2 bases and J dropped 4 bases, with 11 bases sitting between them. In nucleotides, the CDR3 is TGTGCCAGCTCACCAGACACCAGCTCCTATGGCTACACCTTC. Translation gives CASSPDTSSYGYTF.

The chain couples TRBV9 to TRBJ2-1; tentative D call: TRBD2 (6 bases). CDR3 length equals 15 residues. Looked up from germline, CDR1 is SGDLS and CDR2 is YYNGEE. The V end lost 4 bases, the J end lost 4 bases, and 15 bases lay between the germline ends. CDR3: CASSTNGREYNEQFF. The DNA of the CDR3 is TGTGCCAGCAGCACCAACGGGAGAGAGTACAATGAGCAGTTCTTC.

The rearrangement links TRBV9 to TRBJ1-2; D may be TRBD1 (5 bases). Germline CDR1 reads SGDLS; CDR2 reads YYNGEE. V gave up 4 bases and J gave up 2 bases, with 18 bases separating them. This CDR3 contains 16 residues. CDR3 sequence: CASSPSGQATNYGYTF. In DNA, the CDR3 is TGTGCCAGCAGCCCGAGTGGACAAGCGACAAACTATGGCTACACCTTC.

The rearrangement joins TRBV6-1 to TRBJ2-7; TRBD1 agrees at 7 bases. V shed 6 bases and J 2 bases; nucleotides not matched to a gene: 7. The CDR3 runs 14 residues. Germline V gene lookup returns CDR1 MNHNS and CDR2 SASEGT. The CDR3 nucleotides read TGTGCCAGCAGGTGGGGACAGTTAACCTACGAGCAGTACTTC. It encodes CASRWGQLTYEQYF.

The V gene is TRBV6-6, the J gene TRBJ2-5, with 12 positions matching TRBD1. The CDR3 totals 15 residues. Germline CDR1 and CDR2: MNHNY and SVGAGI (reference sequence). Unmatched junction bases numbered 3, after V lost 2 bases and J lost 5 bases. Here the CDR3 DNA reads TGTGCCAGCAGTTACGGGACAGGGGGCGCGGAGACCCAGTACTTC. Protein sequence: CASSYGTGGAETQYF.

The CDR3 region has the DNA TGTGCCACCAGCAGCGGACAGGGGAGGGAGACCCAGTACTTC. Translated: CATSSGQGRETQYF. The gene calls are TRBV15 and TRBJ2-5; 9 bases agree with TRBD1. V lost 3 bases and J lost 5; bases outside the gene matches: 4. Germline CDR1 and CDR2: LNHNV and YYDKDF (reference sequence). The CDR3 extends over 14 amino acids. The complete variable domain, with remaining parts taken from reference TRBV15 and TRBJ2-5, reads DAMVIQNPRYQVTQFGKPVTLSCSQTLNHNVMYWYQQKSSQAPKLLFHYYDKDFNNEADTPDNFQSRRPNTSFCFLDIRSPGLGDTAMYLCATSSGQGRETQYFGPGTRLLVL.

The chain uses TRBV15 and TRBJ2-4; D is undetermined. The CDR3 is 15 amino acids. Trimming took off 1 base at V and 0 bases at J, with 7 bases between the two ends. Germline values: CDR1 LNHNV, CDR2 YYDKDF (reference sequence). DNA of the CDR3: TGTGCCACCAGCAGAGCAGGCCTAGCCAAAAACATTCAGTACTTC. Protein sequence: CATSRAGLAKNIQYF.

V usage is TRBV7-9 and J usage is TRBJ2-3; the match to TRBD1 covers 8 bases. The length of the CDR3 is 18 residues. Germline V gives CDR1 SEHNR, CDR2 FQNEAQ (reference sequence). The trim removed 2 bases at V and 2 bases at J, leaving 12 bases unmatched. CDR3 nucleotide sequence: TGTGCCAGCAGCTTACCCCGCGGGCAGGGGGCTTCCACAGATACGCAGTATTTT. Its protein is CASSLPRGQGASTDTQYF.

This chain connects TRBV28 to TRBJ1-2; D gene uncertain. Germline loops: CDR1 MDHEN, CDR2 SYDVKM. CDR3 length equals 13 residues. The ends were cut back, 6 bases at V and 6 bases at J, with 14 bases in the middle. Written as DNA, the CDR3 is TGTGCCAGCAGGCCGACGGTGAGGGATGGCTACACCTTC. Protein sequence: CASRPTVRDGYTF.

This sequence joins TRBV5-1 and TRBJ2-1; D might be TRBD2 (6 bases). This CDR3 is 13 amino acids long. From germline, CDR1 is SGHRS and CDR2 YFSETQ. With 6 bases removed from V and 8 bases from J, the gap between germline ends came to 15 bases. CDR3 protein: CASTITGADEQFF. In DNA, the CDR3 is TGCGCCAGCACTATTACGGGAGCGGATGAGCAGTTCTTC.

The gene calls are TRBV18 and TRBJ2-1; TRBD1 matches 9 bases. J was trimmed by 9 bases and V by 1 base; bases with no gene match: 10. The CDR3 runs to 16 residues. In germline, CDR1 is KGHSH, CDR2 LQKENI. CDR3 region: CASSPLRDRVGGEQFF. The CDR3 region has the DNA TGTGCCAGCTCACCACTCCGGGACAGGGTTGGAGGTGAGCAGTTCTTC.

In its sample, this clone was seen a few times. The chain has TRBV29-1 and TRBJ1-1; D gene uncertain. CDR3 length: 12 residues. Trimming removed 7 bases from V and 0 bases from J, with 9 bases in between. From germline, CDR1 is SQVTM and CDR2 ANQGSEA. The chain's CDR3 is CSAPSVNTEAFF. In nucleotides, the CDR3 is TGCAGCGCCCCCTCAGTGAACACTGAAGCTTTCTTT.

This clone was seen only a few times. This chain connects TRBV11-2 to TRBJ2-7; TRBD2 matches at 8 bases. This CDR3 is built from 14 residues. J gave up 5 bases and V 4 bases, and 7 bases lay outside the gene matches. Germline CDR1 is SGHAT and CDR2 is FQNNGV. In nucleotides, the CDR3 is TGTGCCAGCAGCTCAGTCAGCGGGAGAGACGAGCAGTACTTC. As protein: CASSSVSGRDEQYF.

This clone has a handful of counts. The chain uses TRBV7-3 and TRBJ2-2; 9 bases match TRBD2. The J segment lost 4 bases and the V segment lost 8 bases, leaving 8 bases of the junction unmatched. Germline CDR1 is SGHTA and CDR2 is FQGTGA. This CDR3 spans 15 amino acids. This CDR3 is CASSSRREGTGELFF. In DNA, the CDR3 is TGTGCCAGCTCGTCTCGGCGGGAGGGCACCGGGGAGCTGTTTTTT. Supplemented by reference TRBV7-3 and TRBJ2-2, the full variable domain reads GAGVSQTPSNKVTEKGKYVELRCDPISGHTALYWYRQSLGQGPEFLIYFQGTGAADDSGLPNDRFFAVRPEGSVSTLKIQRTERGDSAVYLCASSSRREGTGELFFGEGSRLTVL.

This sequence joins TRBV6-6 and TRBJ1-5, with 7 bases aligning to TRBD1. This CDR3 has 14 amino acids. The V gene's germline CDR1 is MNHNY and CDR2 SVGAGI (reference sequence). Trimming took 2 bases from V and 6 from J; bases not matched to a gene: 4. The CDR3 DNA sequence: TGTGCCAGCAGTTACAGGGGGCGAGGTCAGCCCCAGCATTTT. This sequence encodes CASSYRGRGQPQHF.

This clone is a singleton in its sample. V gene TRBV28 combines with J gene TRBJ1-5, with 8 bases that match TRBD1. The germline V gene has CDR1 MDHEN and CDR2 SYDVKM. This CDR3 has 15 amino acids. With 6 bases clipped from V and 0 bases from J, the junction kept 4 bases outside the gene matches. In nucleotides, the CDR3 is TGTGCCAGCAGGTTTACAGGGGGTAGCAATCAGCCCCAGCATTTT. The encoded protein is CASRFTGGSNQPQHF.

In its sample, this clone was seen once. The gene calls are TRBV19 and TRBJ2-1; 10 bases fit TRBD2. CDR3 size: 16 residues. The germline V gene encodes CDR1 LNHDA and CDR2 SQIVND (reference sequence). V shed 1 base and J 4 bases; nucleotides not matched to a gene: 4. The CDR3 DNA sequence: TGTGCCAGTAGTATAGGTCCAGCGGGAGGGTACAATGAGCAGTTCTTC. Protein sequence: CASSIGPAGGYNEQFF.